This paragraph reports one T cell receptor beta chain. The source of the sample is a study of blood T cell repertoires in COVID-19. Study in general: Acute and convalescent COVID-19 samples came from the United States, Italy and Spain. PBMCs, B-cell-depleted T cells, or T cells provided the cDNA or gDNA that made up the material.

The CDR3 covers 19 residues. The V gene's germline CDR1 is MDHEN and CDR2 SYDVKM. The V gene end was trimmed by 5 bases and the J gene end by 1 base; junction bases not matched to a gene: 13. Authors' analysis steps: Amplification with reference gene primers provided the estimates of nucleated cell counts. Profiling relied on immunoSEQ multiplex PCR, and the TCRdb table lists in-frame clones only, not all of them. That table supplies the V and J calls and clone size; D and trimming were determined from the DNA. The sample yields 110,000 to 150,000 clones, under 90% seen once. This chain uses TRBV28 with TRBJ2-1; the match to TRBD2 covers 11 bases. Material: peripheral blood. This clonotype was obtained from a human donor in a cohort sampled during active COVID-19. The CDR3 is CASSLPTSGGESSYNEQFF. CDR3 coding DNA: TGTGCCAGCAGTCTACCAACTAGCGGGGGCGAGAGTTCCTACAATGAGCAGTTCTTC.